A few counts support the clone carrying this TCR beta chain. The target antigen is unknown. This specimen comes from a study of T cells in Graves' hyperthyroidism and ophthalmopathy. Looking at the study overall: Peripheral blood samples were taken at initial diagnosis, prior to any treatment. General observations from the study: Ophthalmopathy stood apart from stable hyperthyroidism in a 13 V-J model. Before onset, by a median of approximately 6.8 months, the model predicted ophthalmopathy.

It was 10 ml of fresh peripheral blood that supplied the PBMCs. Trimming removed 3 bases from V and 7 bases from J, with 13 bases in between. Germline V gene data show CDR1 as SGDLS and CDR2 as YYNGEE. This CDR3 spans 14 amino acids. RNA transcripts served as the template for amplifying TCR beta CDR3 regions. First-round RT-PCR with HTBI primers amplified the TCR CDR3 region. TCRdb processed the multiplex PCR reads anew with MiXCR; each CDR3 protein has one entry. Of fewer than 200,000 distinct CDR3 sequences in the sample, about a tenth are singletons; the top ten hold roughly 23%. The receptor's source is a woman aged 18 to 35 with Graves' hyperthyroidism that later progressed to Graves' ophthalmopathy. The genes are TRBV9 and TRBJ2-2; D is perhaps TRBD2 (6 bases). What was sequenced was blood. The CDR3 protein is CASSAVIGGGELFF. DNA for the CDR3: TGTGCCAGCAGCGCGGTAATCGGGGGCGGGGAGCTGTTTTTT. Drawing the rest from reference TRBV9 and TRBJ2-2, the complete variable domain is DSGVTQTPKHLITATGQRVTLRCSPRSGDLSVYWYQQSLDQGLQFLIQYYNGEERAKGNILERFSAQQFPDLHSELNLSSLELGDSALYFCASSAVIGGGELFFGEGSRLTVL.